What follows are 29 T cell receptor beta chains derived from one specimen sequenced in a study of blood T cell repertoires in COVID-19. Using immunoSEQ multiplex PCR, the repertoire was profiled, and TCRdb retains in-frame clones only, with some absent. This table holds 40,000 to 45,000 clones, roughly 92% found once. Sample: peripheral blood. Receptor source: a man in his fifties or sixties with active COVID-19.

The gene calls are TRBV7-2 and TRBJ1-2, with TRBD1 as a possible D gene (5 bases). This CDR3 is built from 14 residues. Germline assignment: CDR1 SGHTA and CDR2 FQGNSA. V was cut by 1 base and J by 4 bases, with 10 bases left in between. CDR3 sequence reads: CASSLERQFYGYTF. CDR3 sequence (DNA): TGTGCCAGCAGCTTAGAGCGACAGTTCTATGGCTACACCTTC.

The CDR3, as DNA: TGTGCCAGCAGCAAAGAGGACAAGGACACCGGGGAGCTGTTTTTT. Encoded protein: CASSKEDKDTGELFF. V usage is TRBV21-1 and J usage is TRBJ2-2; TRBD1 reflects the table's D call only, with no check against the DNA. TRBV21-1 is termed a pseudogene. The CDR3 contains 15 residues.

The rearrangement joins TRBV7-3 to TRBJ1-1, with 7 bases that match TRBD1. Germline assignment: CDR1 SGHTA and CDR2 FQGTGA. V lost 5 bases to trimming and J lost 3 bases; unmatched junction nucleotides: 3. The CDR3 has 13 residues. The CDR3 is CASSPQGDTEAFF. The DNA for the CDR3 is TGTGCCAGCAGCCCCCAGGGGGACACTGAAGCTTTCTTT.

The chain employs TRBV9 and TRBJ2-3; 9 bases agree with TRBD2. Germline V gene data show CDR1 as SGDLS and CDR2 as YYNGEE. The CDR3 is 17 residues long. Germline trimming cut 0 bases from V and 2 bases from J; bases unmatched to any gene: 7. The CDR3 region has the DNA TGTGCCAGCAGCGTAGTGGCTAGCGGGACCTCCACAGATACGCAGTATTTT. This encodes CASSVVASGTSTDTQYF.

This chain connects TRBV18 to TRBJ2-4; D is unresolved. Germline V gene sequence: CDR1 KGHSH, CDR2 LQKENI. The CDR3 loop spans 13 amino acids. The V end lost 8 bases, the J end lost 0 bases, and 8 bases lay between the germline ends. The CDR3 coding sequence is TGTGCCAGCACCCCCGGAGCCAAAAACATTCAGTACTTC. It specifies CASTPGAKNIQYF.

V and J are TRBV7-6 and TRBJ2-5; tentatively, D is TRBD1 (6 bases). The CDR3 sequence is 15 residues long. Germline lookup yields CDR1 SGHVS and CDR2 FNYEAQ. V was pared by 1 base and J by 5 bases, with 14 bases between. CDR3 loop: CASSLEAGERETQYF. In DNA form, the CDR3 reads TGTGCCAGCAGCTTAGAGGCAGGGGAAAGGGAGACCCAGTACTTC.

This chain connects TRBV10-3 to TRBJ2-1, with D tentatively TRBD2 (5 bases). Trimming removed 2 bases at V and 4 bases at J, with 12 bases between. The CDR3 extends over 15 amino acids. Germline-derived CDR1 and CDR2 are ENHRY and SYGVKD. CDR3 sequence reads: CAISENSEAYNEQFF. For the CDR3, the DNA is TGTGCCATCAGTGAGAATAGCGAAGCATACAATGAGCAGTTCTTC.

J is TRBJ2-1 and V is TRBV24-1, with D possibly TRBD2 on 5 matching bases. CDR3 size: 16 residues. Germline V gene lookup returns CDR1 KGHDR and CDR2 SFDVKD. Trimming pared 3 bases from V and 0 bases from J, leaving 11 bases between. The CDR3 nucleotides are TGTGCCACCAGTGATATGAGCGGCTCCTCCTACAATGAGCAGTTCTTC. Translation gives CATSDMSGSSYNEQFF.

The V gene is TRBV3-1 (or the pseudogene TRBV3-2), the J gene TRBJ2-7, with D possibly matching TRBD1 (5 bases). CDR1 and CDR2 (germline): LGHDT, YNNKEL (reference sequence). The V end was cut by 2 bases, the J end by 3 bases, with 17 bases between. CDR3 size: 16 residues. The DNA of the CDR3 is TGTGCCAGCAGCCAATCCAAGGTGGGGCAGAACTACGAGCAGTACTTC. It is translated as CASSQSKVGQNYEQYF.

The chain carries TRBV28 and TRBJ2-1; D gene unclear. The CDR3 runs 12 residues. Per germline, CDR1 MDHEN and CDR2 SYDVKM. With 3 bases removed from V and 8 bases from J, the gap between germline ends came to 8 bases. CDR3 amino acids: CASSFLSYEQFF. Written as DNA, the CDR3 is TGTGCCAGCAGTTTCCTTAGCTATGAGCAGTTCTTC.

The chain uses TRBV28 and TRBJ1-2; 7 nucleotides agree with TRBD1. Germline V gives CDR1 MDHEN, CDR2 SYDVKM. This CDR3 comprises 16 residues. Germline trimming cut 5 bases from V and 9 bases from J; bases unmatched to any gene: 18. In DNA, the CDR3 is TGTGCCAGCAGTCTCCTTTTACCGGGACAGCAACAGCGCTACACCTTC. This gives the protein CASSLLLPGQQQRYTF.

The rearrangement links TRBV6-1 to TRBJ1-5; 10 nucleotides line up with TRBD1. V trimming: 4 bases; J trimming: 4 bases; junction bases outside the gene matches: 16. Germline V lookup: CDR1 MNHNS, CDR2 SASEGT. The CDR3 loop spans 19 amino acids. In DNA form, the CDR3 reads TGTGCCAGCAGTGCCCGACAGGGGGCCCCTGAAGTTAAGAATCAGCCCCAGCATTTT. This encodes CASSARQGAPEVKNQPQHF.

The chain links TRBV29-1 to TRBJ2-7, with D perhaps TRBD1 (6 bases). This CDR3 has 11 residues. V was shortened by 3 bases and J by 5 bases, with 8 bases between the two germline ends. Germline loops: CDR1 SQVTM, CDR2 ANQGSEA. CDR3 in DNA: TGCAGCGTTGAGCACAGGGACGAGCAGTACTTC. Translating gives CSVEHRDEQYF.

The rearrangement links TRBV7-9 to TRBJ2-5; D is perhaps TRBD2 (6 bases). In germline, CDR1 is SEHNR, CDR2 FQNEAQ (reference sequence). V lost 5 bases to trimming and J lost 5 bases, with 18 bases between them. The CDR3 is made up of 15 amino acids. CDR3 in DNA: TGTGCCAGCAGCCCGAGCCCGACTAGGGGTGAGACCCAGTACTTC. Residues: CASSPSPTRGETQYF.

J is TRBJ2-1 and V is TRBV4-1; 12 bases fit TRBD2. CDR1 is MGHRA and CDR2 is YSYEKL in the germline V gene. J lost 6 bases, V lost 0 bases, and 0 bases had no gene match. The CDR3 runs to 15 residues. CDR3 sequence (DNA): TGCGCCAGCAGCCAAGAGGGACTAGCGGGCAATGAGCAGTTCTTC. Translation gives CASSQEGLAGNEQFF.

The chain has TRBV24-1 and TRBJ2-2; D unresolved. Germline CDR1 is KGHDR and CDR2 is SFDVKD. Trimming shortened V by 2 bases and J by 6 bases, and 15 bases separated the two germline ends. The CDR3 extends over 16 amino acids. DNA for the CDR3: TGTGCCACCAGTGATTCTGGGCAGGTCTATTCCGGGGAGCTGTTTTTT. Its protein product is CATSDSGQVYSGELFF.

The rearrangement joins TRBV18 to TRBJ2-3; D might be TRBD2 (5 bases). Germline-derived CDR1 and CDR2 are KGHSH and LQKENI. This CDR3 spans 14 amino acids. The V end lost 1 base, the J end lost 4 bases, and 9 bases lay between the germline ends. DNA of the CDR3: TGTGCCAGCTCACCACAACCTAGCCCAGATACGCAGTATTTT. Protein sequence: CASSPQPSPDTQYF.

The CDR3 DNA follows: TGCGCCAGCAGCTCGGCGACTAGTCCGAACACCGGGGAGCTGTTTTTT. This sequence encodes CASSSATSPNTGELFF. The chain carries TRBV5-1 and TRBJ2-2, with D possibly being TRBD2 (6 bases). CDR1 is SGHRS and CDR2 is YFSETQ in the germline V gene. The CDR3 loop spans 16 amino acids. Trimming took off 3 bases at V and 0 bases at J, with 12 bases between the two ends.

The chain carries TRBV18 and TRBJ2-7; 9 bases map to TRBD1. The germline V gene has CDR1 KGHSH and CDR2 LQKENI. CDR3 length: 15 residues. The V segment lost 2 bases and the J segment 2 bases; nucleotides outside the gene matches: 4. The CDR3 sequence: CASSPADRGPYEQYF. In nucleotides, the CDR3 is TGTGCCAGCTCACCAGCGGACAGGGGACCCTACGAGCAGTACTTC.

The rearrangement uses TRBV6-6 and TRBJ2-1, with a possible D match to TRBD1 (7 bases). The CDR3 length is 15 residues. Germline CDR1 reads MNHNY; CDR2 reads SVGAGI (reference sequence). The germline V and J ends were trimmed by 5 bases and 4 bases, with 15 bases remaining between them. CDR3 sequence: CASSRQGGAYNEQFF. The DNA for the CDR3 is TGTGCCAGCAGTCGGCAGGGGGGAGCATACAATGAGCAGTTCTTC.

The rearrangement links TRBV9 to TRBJ1-3; the match to TRBD1 covers 8 bases. This CDR3 comprises 16 residues. Germline assignment: CDR1 SGDLS and CDR2 YYNGEE. After removal of 3 bases from V and 1 base from J, the junction contained 6 bases not matched to a gene. CDR3 sequence: CASSAQGQASGNTIYF. Written as DNA, the CDR3 is TGTGCCAGCAGCGCCCAGGGACAGGCTTCTGGAAACACCATATATTTT.

The chain uses TRBV7-9 and TRBJ2-1; 9 nucleotides agree with TRBD1. Germline CDR1 is SEHNR and CDR2 is FQNEAQ (reference sequence). Trimming cost V 5 bases and J 8 bases; bases outside gene matches: 13. The CDR3 totals 16 residues. CDR3 nucleotides: TGTGCCAGCAGCCCGCGGCCGGGACAGGGAGTCGATGAGCAGTTCTTC. Translating gives CASSPRPGQGVDEQFF.

The chain is built from TRBV6-6 and TRBJ2-7, with 14 bases identical to TRBD2. The V gene end was trimmed by 6 bases and the J gene end by 2 bases; junction bases not matched to a gene: 3. The CDR3 totals 15 residues. In germline, CDR1 is MNHNY, CDR2 SVGAGI (reference sequence). This CDR3 is CASSLTSGRAYEQYF. CDR3 coding DNA: TGTGCCAGCAGCTTGACTAGCGGGAGGGCCTACGAGCAGTACTTC.

The rearrangement links TRBV27 to TRBJ2-3; D is uncertain. This CDR3 has 14 residues. From germline, CDR1 is MNHEY and CDR2 SMNVEV (reference sequence). Between the trimmed V and J ends, which lost 8 bases and 1 base, there was a span of 13 bases. The CDR3 here is CASASRSGTDTQYF. In DNA form, the CDR3 reads TGTGCCAGCGCAAGCAGGTCGGGCACAGATACGCAGTATTTT.

The V and J genes are TRBV4-2 and TRBJ2-3; 11 bases agree with TRBD2. Germline CDR1 LGHNA, CDR2 YNFKEQ. The CDR3 consists of 16 residues. V lost 3 bases, J lost 2 bases, and 4 bases stayed unmatched. The CDR3 here is CASSQELAGATDTQYF. The CDR3 coding sequence is TGTGCCAGCAGCCAGGAACTAGCGGGAGCCACAGATACGCAGTATTTT.

The J gene is TRBJ2-7, the V gene TRBV6-6; 8 positions agree with TRBD1. The CDR3 length is 14 residues. The V and J ends lost 2 bases and 3 bases, in that order; junction bases with no gene match: 3. CDR1 is MNHNY, CDR2 SVGAGI, per germline (reference sequence). The CDR3 sequence is CASSYVTGVYEQYF. In DNA form, the CDR3 reads TGTGCCAGCAGTTACGTGACAGGGGTCTACGAGCAGTACTTC.

This clone was seen just once. The CDR3 spells CASSAGLAPFYEQYF. The CDR3 region has the DNA TGTGCCAGCAGCGCGGGACTAGCGCCTTTCTACGAGCAGTACTTC. This chain uses TRBV3-1 (or the pseudogene TRBV3-2) with TRBJ2-7, with TRBD2 matching over 10 bases. Germline V gene sequence: CDR1 LGHDT, CDR2 YNNKEL (reference sequence). The CDR3 totals 15 residues. The junction had 7 bases not matched to a gene; V was cut back by 5 bases and J by 3 bases.

This rearrangement joins TRBV7-9 to TRBJ1-2, with 12 bases matching TRBD1. Germline loops: CDR1 SEHNR, CDR2 FQNEAQ (reference sequence). There are 17 residues in the CDR3. The junction had 13 bases not matched to a gene; V was cut back by 5 bases and J by 6 bases. Here the CDR3 DNA reads TGTGCCAGCAGCCCCGATTACGGGACAGGGGGCCACAATGGCTACACCTTC. Translation gives CASSPDYGTGGHNGYTF. The complete variable domain, with remaining parts taken from reference TRBV7-9 and TRBJ1-2, reads DTGVSQNPRHKITKRGQNVTFRCDPISEHNRLYWYRQTLGQGPEFLTYFQNEAQLEKSRLLSDRFSAERPKGSFSTLEIQRTEQGDSAMYLCASSPDYGTGGHNGYTFGSGTRLTVV.

The rearrangement uses TRBV2 and TRBJ1-2; D is perhaps TRBD1 (5 bases). The CDR3 loop spans 15 amino acids. The V and J ends lost 5 bases and 0 bases respectively, with 13 bases between them. Per germline, CDR1 SNHLY and CDR2 FYNNEI. In DNA, the CDR3 is TGTGCCAGCAGTATGGGGGGGGATTCTAACTATGGCTACACCTTC. It translates to CASSMGGDSNYGYTF.